In its sample, the clone carrying this T cell receptor (beta chain) was seen many times. The antigen is unknown. This entry belongs to a study of T-cell reconstitution after alpha-beta-depleted transplantation in children. Study-wide points: After transplant, at about two months, alpha-beta T cells were reportedly derived from several hundred expanded graft clones.

Unique molecular identifiers were built into the TCRbeta library. TCRdb used MiXCR to reprocess the PCR reads, holding one entry per CDR3 protein. The repertoire includes 200,000 or so distinct CDR3 sequences, roughly 6.5% of them detected once, and approximately 4.1% sits in the top ten. CDR1 and CDR2 (germline): DFQATT, SNEGSKA (reference sequence). The CDR3 is 11 residues long. Trimming cost V 5 bases and J 2 bases, with 5 bases left between them. The specimen comprised PBMCs, sampled before TCRalphabeta/CD19-depleted stem cell transplant. The receptor's source is a girl in the first two years of life with combined immunodeficiency, due to receive a stem cell transplant. V usage is TRBV20-1 and J usage is TRBJ2-3; the D is unclear. The CDR3 loop is CSALVTDTQYF. DNA for the CDR3: TGCAGTGCTTTGGTCACAGATACGCAGTATTTT.